The T cell receptor beta chain under discussion was sequenced for a study of T-cell reconstitution after alpha-beta-depleted transplantation in children. This clonotype has a count of ten or more. The length of the CDR3 is 11 residues. V was pared by 6 bases and J by 6 bases, with 8 bases between. Germline-derived CDR1 and CDR2 are SQVTM and ANQGSEA. The TCRbeta library incorporated unique molecular identifiers. TCRdb passed the PCR reads through MiXCR, listing each CDR3 protein once. The sample lists 360,000 or so distinct CDR3 sequences, just over 20% occurring once. V gene TRBV29-1 combines with J gene TRBJ2-2; no clear D. The input for sequencing was PBMCs from the stem cell graft donor, taken from the stem cell graft. The sequence derives from a human donor who donated a stem cell graft to a child with acute myeloid leukemia. The CDR3 DNA reads TGCAGCGTCCGTAGCTCCGGGGAGCTGTTTTTT. Its translation is CSVRSSGELFF.